Listed here is a single T cell receptor beta chain. The V gene's germline CDR1 is SEHNR and CDR2 FQNEAQ (reference sequence). The length of the CDR3 is 15 residues. Trimming stripped 4 bases from V and 2 bases from J, with 14 bases between. This study enrolled people aged 18 to 89 from approximately 25 US geographic areas. Clinical history as reported by participants underpinned cohort assignment. The data derive from a study of blood T cell repertoires in COVID-19. Background on the study: PBMCs, B-cell-depleted T cells, or T cells provided the cDNA or gDNA that made up the material.

As processed by the authors: Reference gene primer amplification in the assay estimated nucleated cell counts. Profiled with immunoSEQ multiplex PCR; TCRdb holds only in-frame clones, not every one. For V, J and clone size, that table is used; D and trimming come from the DNA. This sample has approximately 200,000 clones, with 80% to 90% found just once. J is TRBJ2-5 and V is TRBV7-9; the D is unclear. The sequenced sample consisted of PBMCs or T cells enriched from blood (not recorded which). The source of this sequence is a man aged 25-45 years who had recovered from COVID-19. CDR3 residues: CASSSPSWLQETQYF. The CDR3 DNA reads as TGTGCCAGCAGCTCCCCTTCTTGGCTTCAAGAGACCCAGTACTTC. Together with reference TRBV7-9 and TRBJ2-5, the CDR3 gives the full variable domain: DTGVSQNPRHKITKRGQNVTFRCDPISEHNRLYWYRQTLGQGPEFLTYFQNEAQLEKSRLLSDRFSAERPKGSFSTLEIQRTEQGDSAMYLCASSSPSWLQETQYFGPGTRLLVL.